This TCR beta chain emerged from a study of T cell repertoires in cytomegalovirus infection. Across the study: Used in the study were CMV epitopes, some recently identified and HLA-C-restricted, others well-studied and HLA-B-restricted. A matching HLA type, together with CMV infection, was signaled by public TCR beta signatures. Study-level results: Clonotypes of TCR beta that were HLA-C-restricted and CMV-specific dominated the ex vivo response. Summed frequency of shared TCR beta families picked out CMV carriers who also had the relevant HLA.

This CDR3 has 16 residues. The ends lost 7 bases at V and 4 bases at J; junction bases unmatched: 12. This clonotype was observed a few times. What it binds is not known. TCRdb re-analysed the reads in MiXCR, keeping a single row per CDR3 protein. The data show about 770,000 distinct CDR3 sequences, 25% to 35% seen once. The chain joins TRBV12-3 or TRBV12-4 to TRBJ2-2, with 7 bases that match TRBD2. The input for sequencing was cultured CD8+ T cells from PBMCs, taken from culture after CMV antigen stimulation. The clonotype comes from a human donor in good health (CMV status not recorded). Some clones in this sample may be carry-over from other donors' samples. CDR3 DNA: TGTGCCAGCACCCCCGGTTCGGCTAGCGGCACCGGGGAGCTGTTTTTT. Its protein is CASTPGSASGTGELFF.